These 27 T cell receptor beta chains originate from one sample sequenced in a study of sequential checkpoint blockade in melanoma. The treatment was: randomized to nivolumab then ipilimumab (arm A) or the reverse (arm B). TCRdb's table, derived via immunoSEQ multiplex PCR, lists solely in-frame clones and lacks some. The repertoire holds about 3,000 clones, under 25% seen once, with roughly 14% in the top ten. The starting material was tumor tissue (inferred from file names), obtained from a patient given nivolumab and ipilimumab in sequence. The source is a human patient with melanoma. Some clones in this sample may be carry-over from other donors' samples.

This clone has a handful of counts. V is TRBV30 and J is TRBJ1-6, with TRBD1 as a possible D gene (5 bases). Germline V lookup: CDR1 GTSNPN, CDR2 SVGIG (reference sequence). The ends were cut back, 3 bases at V and 6 bases at J, with 12 bases in the middle. This CDR3 is 14 amino acids long. The DNA of the CDR3 is TGTGCCTGGAGAGGGGAGACAGCTAATTCACCCCTCCACTTT. Amino acids: CAWRGETANSPLHF.

The J gene is TRBJ2-7, the V gene TRBV10-2; weak D call: TRBD2 (6 bases). V lost 3 bases, J lost 4 bases, and 19 bases lay in between. Germline V gene lookup returns CDR1 WSHSY and CDR2 SAAADI. The CDR3 runs 16 residues. CDR3 protein: CASSEMGLAGYYEQYF. The CDR3, as DNA: TGCGCCAGCAGTGAAATGGGGTTGGCGGGGTATTACGAGCAGTACTTC.

This clone was counted between two and nine times. The V and J genes are TRBV6-8 and TRBJ1-2; D not resolved. The CDR3 consists of 16 residues. The germline V gene has CDR1 MNHGY and CDR2 SAAAGT. Trimming shortened V by 5 bases and J by 2 bases, and 18 bases separated the two germline ends. CDR3 amino acids: CASSLTSRSRNYGYTF. In DNA, the CDR3 is TGTGCCAGCAGTCTCACTTCACGCTCTAGAAACTATGGCTACACCTTC.

Many counts were recorded for this clone. The chain employs TRBV6-7 and TRBJ1-1; 7 bases align to TRBD1. Being an ORF, TRBV6-7 has a function that is uncertain. The CDR3 consists of 11 residues. The J segment lost 10 bases and the V segment lost 6 bases, leaving 5 bases of the junction unmatched. The CDR3 DNA reads as TGTGCCAGCAGACAGGGGACTAGAGCTTTCTTT. Amino acids: CASRQGTRAFF.

The chain combines TRBV18 with TRBJ1-2; no definite D call. The CDR3 runs 18 residues. V was pared by 6 bases and J by 4 bases, with 27 bases between. Germline loops: CDR1 KGHSH, CDR2 LQKENI. In DNA form, the CDR3 reads TGTGCCAGCTCCCCCGGTCCTGGAGGTAGAGGGCGGCTCTATGGCTACACCTTC. Translated, it gives CASSPGPGGRGRLYGYTF.

The rearrangement links TRBV5-1 to TRBJ2-1, with D perhaps being TRBD1 or TRBD2 (5 bases each). Trimming shortened V by 0 bases and J by 5 bases, and 9 bases separated the two germline ends. CDR3 length: 14 residues. Germline values: CDR1 SGHRS, CDR2 YFSETQ. CDR3 sequence reads: CASSLGGSDNEQFF. The CDR3 coding sequence is TGCGCCAGCAGCTTGGGGGGGTCTGACAATGAGCAGTTCTTC.

V usage is TRBV6-8 and J usage is TRBJ1-1, with TRBD1 matching 9 bases. The CDR3 is 14 residues long. Germline V CDR1 and CDR2: MNHGY, SAAAGT. With 6 bases clipped from V and 4 bases from J, the junction kept 6 bases outside the gene matches. The chain's CDR3 is CASRPDRGGTEAFF. Here the CDR3 DNA reads TGTGCCAGCAGGCCAGACAGGGGGGGCACTGAAGCTTTCTTT.

This clone qualifies as medium-sized. The chain is built from TRBV12-5 and TRBJ1-1; no firm D call. This CDR3 has 13 amino acids. From germline, CDR1 is LGHNT and CDR2 FRNRAP. The CDR3 DNA follows: TGTGCCAGCGGCCCTTCGGGGAACACTGAAGCTTTCTTT. Its translation: CASGPSGNTEAFF. Full variable domain (rest looked up from reference TRBV12-5 and TRBJ1-1): DARVTQTPRHKVTEMGQEVTMRCQPILGHNTVFWYRQTMMQGLELLAYFRNRAPLDDSGMPKDRFSAEMPDATLATLKIQPSEPRDSAVYFCASGPSGNTEAFFGQGTRLTVV.

This chain uses TRBV29-1 with TRBJ1-5, with 7 nucleotides matching TRBD1. The germline gives CDR1 SQVTM, CDR2 ANQGSEA. The V segment lost 7 bases and the J segment 2 bases; nucleotides outside the gene matches: 8. CDR3 length equals 14 residues. In DNA form, the CDR3 reads TGCAGCGCGAGGGAAGGGGGCGGCAATCAGCCCCAGCATTTT. It specifies CSAREGGGNQPQHF.

In this sample, this clone turned up a few times. The V and J genes are TRBV12-5 and TRBJ2-1; unclear D gene. This CDR3 spans 11 amino acids. CDR1 and CDR2 from the germline V gene are LGHNT and FRNRAP. In nucleotides, the CDR3 is TGTGCCAGCAACCCCTACAATGAGCAGTTCTTC. This translates into CASNPYNEQFF.

This chain connects TRBV30 to TRBJ1-2; tentatively, D is TRBD1 (6 bases). CDR3 size: 13 residues. V lost 2 bases and J 4 bases, leaving 11 bases between the germline ends. Germline V lookup: CDR1 GTSNPN, CDR2 SVGIG (reference sequence). CDR3: CAWSPQGSYGYTF. CDR3 DNA sequence: TGTGCCTGGAGTCCCCAGGGGTCCTATGGCTACACCTTC.

Ten or more counts support this clone. The chain carries TRBV11-3 and TRBJ1-6; D gene ambiguous. The CDR3 is 15 amino acids. Germline CDR1 SGHNT, CDR2 YENEEA. The germline V and J ends were trimmed by 3 bases and 7 bases, with 13 bases remaining between them. The CDR3 region is CASSLRRRENSPLHF. As DNA, the CDR3 is TGTGCCAGCAGCTTGAGGCGAAGGGAAAATTCACCCCTCCACTTT. Full variable domain (missing parts from reference TRBV11-3 and TRBJ1-6): EAGVVQSPRYKIIEKKQPVAFWCNPISGHNTLYWYLQNLGQGPELLIRYENEEAVDDSQLPKDRFSAERLKGVDSTLKIQPAELGDSAVYLCASSLRRRENSPLHFGNGTRLTVT.

The chain combines TRBV30 with TRBJ2-5; TRBD1 agrees at 9 bases. This CDR3 is built from 14 residues. V trimming: 1 base; J trimming: 4 bases; junction bases outside the gene matches: 4. Germline V gene data show CDR1 as GTSNPN and CDR2 as SVGIG (reference sequence). CDR3 sequence: CAWSEGTGLETQYF. CDR3 coding DNA: TGTGCCTGGAGTGAAGGGACAGGGCTAGAGACCCAGTACTTC.

This chain uses TRBV19 with TRBJ1-6, with TRBD1 matching over 8 bases. The V gene end was trimmed by 5 bases and the J gene end by 7 bases; junction bases not matched to a gene: 10. The germline V gene has CDR1 LNHDA and CDR2 SQIVND (reference sequence). The CDR3 is 16 residues long. For the CDR3, the DNA is TGTGCCAGTAGTTCTGCCGGGACAGGCGTGAATTCACCCCTCCACTTT. This sequence encodes CASSSAGTGVNSPLHF.

In its sample, this clone was seen a few times. This sequence joins TRBV4-1 and TRBJ1-6, with no clear D. The CDR3 is 12 amino acids. The germline V and J ends were trimmed by 5 bases and 7 bases, with 6 bases remaining between them. The germline V gene encodes CDR1 MGHRA and CDR2 YSYEKL. CDR3 DNA sequence: TGCGCCAGCAGCTTGGAGAATTCACCCCTCCACTTT. Its translation is CASSLENSPLHF.

This clone was picked up one time. This chain connects TRBV14 to TRBJ2-7; TRBD1 or TRBD2 may be the D gene (5 bases each). This CDR3 has 17 amino acids. Germline values: CDR1 SGHDN, CDR2 FVKESK. With 1 base removed from V and 3 bases from J, the gap between germline ends came to 19 bases. CDR3 nucleotide sequence: TGTGCCAGCAGCCAAGTGCCCCCCTGGGACGCGGACTACGAGCAGTACTTC. Protein product: CASSQVPPWDADYEQYF.

The sample holds a few counts of this clone. This chain uses TRBV9 with TRBJ1-3, with D tentatively TRBD1 (6 bases). The CDR3 has 14 amino acids. V dropped 0 bases and J dropped 4 bases, with 8 bases sitting between them. From germline, CDR1 is SGDLS and CDR2 YYNGEE. The CDR3, as DNA: TGTGCCAGCAGCGTAGCAGGGGCCGGAAACACCATATATTTT. Translating it yields CASSVAGAGNTIYF.

The rearrangement links TRBV30 to TRBJ2-1; the D call may be TRBD1 or TRBD2 (5 bases each). This CDR3 spans 16 amino acids. Trimming pared 4 bases from V and 5 bases from J, leaving 21 bases between. Germline V CDR1 and CDR2: GTSNPN, SVGIG (reference sequence). CDR3 residues: CAWMGIRESINNEQFF. CDR3 in DNA: TGTGCCTGGATGGGAATCAGGGAGAGCATAAACAATGAGCAGTTCTTC.

This clone occurred many times. The chain uses TRBV6-8 and TRBJ2-7, with D unresolved. Germline assignment: CDR1 MNHGY and CDR2 SAAAGT. V lost 5 bases, J lost 2 bases, and 7 bases lay in between. This CDR3 spans 12 amino acids. In DNA form, the CDR3 reads TGTGCCAGCAGTCCGATGGCCTACGAGCAGTACTTC. This sequence encodes CASSPMAYEQYF.

V is TRBV30 and J is TRBJ2-7; D might be TRBD2 (5 bases). Trimming cost V 0 bases and J 2 bases, with 17 bases left between them. Germline V gene sequence: CDR1 GTSNPN, CDR2 SVGIG (reference sequence). CDR3 length equals 16 residues. The chain's CDR3 is CAWSVRTDGGTYEQYF. CDR3 in DNA: TGTGCCTGGAGTGTTCGGACCGACGGAGGAACCTACGAGCAGTACTTC.

This chain connects TRBV18 to TRBJ2-7; TRBD2 matches at 7 bases. Per germline, CDR1 KGHSH and CDR2 LQKENI. V lost 6 bases and J lost 6; bases outside the gene matches: 5. CDR3 length: 12 amino acids. The CDR3 DNA follows: TGTGCCAGCTCCCCGGGGAGGGGCGAGCAGTACTTC. Translation gives CASSPGRGEQYF. Full variable domain (missing parts from reference TRBV18 and TRBJ2-7): NAGVMQNPRHLVRRRGQEARLRCSPMKGHSHVYWYRQLPEEGLKFMVYLQKENIIDESGMPKERFSAEFPKEGPSILRIQQVVRGDSAAYFCASSPGRGEQYFGPGTRLTVT.

In its sample, this clone ranks as medium-sized. The chain recombines TRBV18 with TRBJ2-5; 7 bases are shared with TRBD1. With V trimmed by 0 bases and J by 4 bases, 5 bases remained unmatched. Looked up from germline, CDR1 is KGHSH and CDR2 is LQKENI. This CDR3 region has 15 residues. The CDR3, as DNA: TGTGCCAGCTCACCACCGACAGGGACGGCAGAGACCCAGTACTTC. Encoded protein: CASSPPTGTAETQYF.

This chain uses TRBV11-3 with TRBJ2-7, with D unclear. The CDR3 loop spans 16 amino acids. The V and J ends lost 4 bases and 0 bases respectively, with 16 bases between them. Germline V gene lookup returns CDR1 SGHNT and CDR2 YENEEA. As DNA, the CDR3 is TGTGCCAGCAGCTCCCGTTCCAGCAAAAGCTCCTACGAGCAGTACTTC. It is translated as CASSSRSSKSSYEQYF.

The genes are TRBV11-3 and TRBJ1-2, with a tentative D call TRBD1 (6 bases). Germline assignment: CDR1 SGHNT and CDR2 YENEEA. The CDR3 is made up of 14 amino acids. V was cut by 5 bases and J by 4 bases, with 14 bases left in between. The CDR3 nucleotides read TGTGCCAGCAGCCCTCAGACAGGAAGCTATGGCTACACCTTC. As protein: CASSPQTGSYGYTF.

The gene calls are TRBV19 and TRBJ1-4; 9 bases fit TRBD1. With V trimmed by 6 bases and J by 4 bases, 9 bases remained unmatched. CDR3 length equals 16 residues. Germline V gene lookup returns CDR1 LNHDA and CDR2 SQIVND (reference sequence). The CDR3 spells CASRRGTGSLNEKLFF. Written as DNA, the CDR3 is TGTGCCAGTAGACGAGGGACAGGGTCCCTTAATGAAAAACTGTTTTTT.

This clone is labeled medium-sized. The rearrangement links TRBV9 to TRBJ1-1, with TRBD1 as a possible D gene (5 bases). This CDR3 contains 15 residues. Germline CDR1 SGDLS, CDR2 YYNGEE. Trimming cost V 0 bases and J 0 bases, with 9 bases left between them. Here the CDR3 reads CASSVGGIMNTEAFF. CDR3 nucleotides: TGTGCCAGCAGCGTAGGGGGGATCATGAACACTGAAGCTTTCTTT.

The chain recombines TRBV14 with TRBJ2-3; no clear D. V lost 4 bases, J lost 2 bases, and 22 bases lay in between. The CDR3 is 18 residues long. In germline, CDR1 is SGHDN, CDR2 FVKESK. The CDR3 nucleotides are TGTGCCAGCAGCCCCCTAGAACGACTCGCCACTCACACAGATACGCAGTATTTT. Its protein product is CASSPLERLATHTDTQYF.